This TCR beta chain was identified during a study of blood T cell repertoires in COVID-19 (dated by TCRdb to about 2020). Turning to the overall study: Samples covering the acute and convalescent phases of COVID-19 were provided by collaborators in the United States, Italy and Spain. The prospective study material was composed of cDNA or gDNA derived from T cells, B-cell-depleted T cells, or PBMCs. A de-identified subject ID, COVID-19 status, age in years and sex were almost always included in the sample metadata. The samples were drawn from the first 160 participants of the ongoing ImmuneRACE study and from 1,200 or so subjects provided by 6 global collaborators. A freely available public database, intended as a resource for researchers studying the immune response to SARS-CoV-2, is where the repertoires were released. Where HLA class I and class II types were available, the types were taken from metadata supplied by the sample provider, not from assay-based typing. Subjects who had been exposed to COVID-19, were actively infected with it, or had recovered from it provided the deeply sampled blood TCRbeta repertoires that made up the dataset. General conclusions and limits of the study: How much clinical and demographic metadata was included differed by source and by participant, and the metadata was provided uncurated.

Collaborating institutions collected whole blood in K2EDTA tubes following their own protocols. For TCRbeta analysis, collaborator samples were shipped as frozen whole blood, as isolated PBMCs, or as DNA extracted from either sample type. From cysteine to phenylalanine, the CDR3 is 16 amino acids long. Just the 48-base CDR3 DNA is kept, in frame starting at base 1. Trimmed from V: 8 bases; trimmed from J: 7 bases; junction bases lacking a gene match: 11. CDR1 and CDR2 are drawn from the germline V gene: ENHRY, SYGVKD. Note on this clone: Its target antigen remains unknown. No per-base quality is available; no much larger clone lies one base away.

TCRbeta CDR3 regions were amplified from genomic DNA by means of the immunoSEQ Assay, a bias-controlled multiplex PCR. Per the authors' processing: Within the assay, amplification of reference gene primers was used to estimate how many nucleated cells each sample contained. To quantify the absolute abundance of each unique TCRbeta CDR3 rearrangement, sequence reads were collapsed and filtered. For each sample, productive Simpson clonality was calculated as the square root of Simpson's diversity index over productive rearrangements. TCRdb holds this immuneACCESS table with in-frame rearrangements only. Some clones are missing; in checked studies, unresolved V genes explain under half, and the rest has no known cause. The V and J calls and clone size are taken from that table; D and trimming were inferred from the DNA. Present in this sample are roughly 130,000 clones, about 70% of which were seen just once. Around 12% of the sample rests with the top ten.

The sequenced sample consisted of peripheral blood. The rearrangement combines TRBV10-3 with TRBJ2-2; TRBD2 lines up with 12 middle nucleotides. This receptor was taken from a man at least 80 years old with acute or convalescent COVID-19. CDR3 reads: CAIGASSGGVYGELFF. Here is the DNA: TGTGCCATCGGAGCTTCTAGCGGGGGGGTTTACGGGGAGCTGTTTTTT.